The next 4 T cell receptor beta chains were all read from a single sample in a study of CD8+ T cells in alopecia areata. As to treatment: oral pan-JAK inhibitor, 5-10 mg twice daily. Investigators isolated RNA and reverse transcribed it into cDNA to act as the sequencing template. The method was immunoSEQ multiplex PCR; TCRdb's version includes in-frame clones alone and lacks a portion of them. Here the sample spans 95,000 to 150,000 clones, 53% being singletons. Sequenced material: CD4+ T cells sorted from blood, taken at week 4, from a patient treated with tofacitinib. All receptors come from a human donor with alopecia areata.

The count of this clone is one. This chain links TRBV5-1 with TRBJ2-1; TRBD2 agrees at 8 bases. The CDR3 is made up of 15 amino acids. The junction had 6 bases not matched to a gene; V was cut back by 1 base and J by 6 bases. The V gene's germline CDR1 is SGHRS and CDR2 YFSETQ. This chain's CDR3 is CASSLRSSGSNEQFF. The CDR3 DNA is TGCGCCAGCAGCTTGAGGTCTAGCGGGTCCAATGAGCAGTTCTTC.

This clone was seen a handful of times. The V call is TRBV7-9, the J call TRBJ2-3; D is undetermined. The CDR3 is made up of 13 amino acids. CDR1 and CDR2 from the germline V gene are SEHNR and FQNEAQ (reference sequence). The ends were cut back, 2 bases at V and 3 bases at J, with 6 bases in the middle. The CDR3 loop reads CASSLPKTDTQYF. The DNA for the CDR3 is TGTGCCAGCAGCTTACCAAAAACAGATACGCAGTATTTT.

This rearrangement joins TRBV2 to TRBJ2-7, with D possibly matching TRBD2 (5 bases). V was trimmed by 7 bases and J by 4 bases, leaving 14 bases between them. Per the germline V gene, CDR1 is SNHLY and CDR2 is FYNNEI. This CDR3 has 13 residues. The CDR3, as DNA: TGTGCCAGCATAGGGTTGCCGGGGTACGAGCAGTACTTC. It is translated as CASIGLPGYEQYF.

In its sample, this clone was seen a few times. The chain employs TRBV19 and TRBJ1-5; TRBD1 matches at 8 bases. The CDR3 is 16 residues long. With V trimmed by 6 bases and J by 2 bases, 9 bases remained unmatched. Germline lookup yields CDR1 LNHDA and CDR2 SQIVND (reference sequence). In DNA, the CDR3 is TGTGCCAGTAGACCGGACAGGGAAGGAGGCAATCAGCCCCAGCATTTT. Protein product: CASRPDREGGNQPQHF. Full variable domain (remainder filled in from reference TRBV19 and TRBJ1-5): DGGITQSPKYLFRKEGQNVTLSCEQNLNHDAMYWYRQDPGQGLRLIYYSQIVNDFQKGDIAEGYSVSREKKESFPLTVTSAQKNPTAFYLCASRPDREGGNQPQHFGDGTRLSIL.